The 18 T cell receptor beta chains below were found in one sample sequenced in a study of blood T cells in healthy people across ages. The authors ran a second PCR of roughly 6 to 12 cycles using a sample-barcoded 5' primer and a J-beta primer mix. MiXCR, applied by TCRdb to the 5' RACE reads, yields one record per CDR3 protein. Here the sample spans over 500,000 distinct CDR3 sequences, 52% being singletons. The sample was blood. These receptors were collected from a woman aged 80 or over in good health.

This clonotype was recorded many times. The gene calls are TRBV7-8 and TRBJ2-4; D not resolved. Trimming stripped 1 base from V and 0 bases from J, with 7 bases between. Germline-derived CDR1 and CDR2 are SGHVS and FQNEAQ. The CDR3 length is 15 residues. DNA for the CDR3: TGTGCCAGCAGCTTAGGGCAGCTAGCCAAAAACATTCAGTACTTC. Encoded protein: CASSLGQLAKNIQYF.

V and J are TRBV2 and TRBJ2-5; tentatively, D is TRBD2 (6 bases). The CDR3 covers 15 residues. V shed 8 bases and J shed 6 bases, with 22 bases lying between them. From germline, CDR1 is SNHLY and CDR2 FYNNEI. The CDR3 DNA follows: TGTGCCAGCCCGGAGGGGACGGGAAACCCCAAGACCCAGTACTTC. It is translated as CASPEGTGNPKTQYF.

This clonotype has a count of ten or more. The chain combines TRBV29-1 with TRBJ2-1; weak D call: TRBD2 (6 bases). V dropped 7 bases and J dropped 3 bases, with 16 bases sitting between them. CDR1 SQVTM and CDR2 ANQGSEA come from the germline V gene. This CDR3 comprises 14 residues. In DNA form, the CDR3 reads TGCAGCGCAAAGAGGAGGGGCCTCTACAATGAGCAGTTCTTC. Amino acid sequence: CSAKRRGLYNEQFF.

V usage is TRBV27 and J usage is TRBJ1-1, with D possibly being TRBD1 (5 bases). The germline gives CDR1 MNHEY, CDR2 SMNVEV (reference sequence). The V gene lost 5 bases and the J gene lost 4 bases, with 11 bases spanning the gap. CDR3 size: 13 residues. This CDR3 reads CASSRSGGTEAFF. As DNA, the CDR3 is TGTGCCAGCAGTCGATCCGGGGGCACTGAAGCTTTCTTT.

This clonotype was observed a handful of times. CDR3 region: CASSAGHKGETQYF. The CDR3 region has the DNA TGTGCCAGCAGCGCGGGACATAAGGGGGAGACCCAGTACTTC. This chain links TRBV12-3 or TRBV12-4 with TRBJ2-5; D might be TRBD1 or TRBD2, each matching 6 bases. The ends were cut back, 6 bases at V and 5 bases at J, with 16 bases in the middle. The CDR3 consists of 14 residues.

The chain couples TRBV7-2 to TRBJ2-1; TRBD1 matches at 7 bases. Germline trimming cut 5 bases from V and 14 bases from J; bases unmatched to any gene: 9. From germline, CDR1 is SGHTA and CDR2 FQGNSA. This CDR3 region has 12 residues. CDR3 nucleotides: TGTGCCAGCAGCCGATCCAGGGACAGTGAGTTCTTC. This sequence encodes CASSRSRDSEFF. Combining the CDR3 with reference TRBV7-2 and TRBJ2-1 gives the whole variable domain GAGVSQSPSNKVTEKGKDVELRCDPISGHTALYWYRQSLGQGLEFLIYFQGNSAPDKSGLPSDRFSAERTGGSVSTLTIQRTQQEDSAVYLCASSRSRDSEFFGPGTRLTVL.

This chain connects TRBV12-3 or TRBV12-4 to TRBJ2-3; perhaps D is TRBD1 or TRBD2 (5 bases each). The CDR3 has 15 residues. V was clipped by 5 bases and J by 13 bases, with 25 bases between them. The CDR3 reads CASSRYGAGTDAEYF. CDR3 sequence (DNA): TGTGCCAGCAGTAGATACGGGGCGGGCACAGATGCGGAGTATTTT.

The V call is TRBV7-6, the J call TRBJ1-5; D is unresolved. Trimming stripped 5 bases from V and 9 bases from J, with 17 bases between. Germline V gene lookup returns CDR1 SGHVS and CDR2 FNYEAQ. The CDR3 is made up of 14 amino acids. Here the CDR3 reads CASSPEAVVGPQHF. The CDR3 region has the DNA TGTGCCAGCAGCCCAGAGGCGGTCGTGGGGCCCCAGCATTTT.

This rearrangement joins TRBV3-1 to TRBJ2-3; 9 positions agree with TRBD2. CDR3 length equals 15 residues. Germline CDR1 reads LGHDT; CDR2 reads YNNKEL (reference sequence). The ends lost 4 bases at V and 8 bases at J; junction bases unmatched: 10. The CDR3 DNA reads as TGTGCCAGCAGCCCATACGGCGGGAGGGCCACTACGCAGTATTTT. It encodes CASSPYGGRATTQYF.

This clonotype was recorded at least ten times. The chain recombines TRBV10-3 with TRBJ2-1; D tentatively fits TRBD1 or TRBD2 (5 bases each). CDR1 is ENHRY and CDR2 is SYGVKD in the germline V gene. Between the trimmed V and J ends, which lost 11 bases and 4 bases, there was a span of 12 bases. This CDR3 is built from 12 residues. CDR3 loop: CAAWGGYNEQFF. The CDR3 DNA sequence: TGTGCCGCATGGGGCGGGTACAATGAGCAGTTCTTC.

The rearrangement links TRBV7-2 to TRBJ2-1; a possible D gene is TRBD1 (5 bases). Germline lookup yields CDR1 SGHTA and CDR2 FQGNSA. CDR3 length: 14 amino acids. Trimming removed 8 bases from V and 11 bases from J, with 22 bases in between. The CDR3: CASGHLSPPGKQFF. CDR3 DNA: TGTGCCAGCGGCCACCTGTCCCCACCAGGGAAGCAGTTCTTC. Supplemented by reference TRBV7-2 and TRBJ2-1, the full variable domain reads GAGVSQSPSNKVTEKGKDVELRCDPISGHTALYWYRQSLGQGLEFLIYFQGNSAPDKSGLPSDRFSAERTGGSVSTLTIQRTQQEDSAVYLCASGHLSPPGKQFFGPGTRLTVL.

This clonotype has ten or more counts. CDR3 bases: TGCGCCAGCAGCCTAGCGGGAGAGTGGTACGAGCAGTACTTC. This encodes CASSLAGEWYEQYF. The V call is TRBV5-1, the J call TRBJ2-7; 10 nucleotides match TRBD2. J was trimmed by 4 bases and V by 4 bases; bases with no gene match: 5. The CDR3 runs 14 residues. CDR1 is SGHRS, CDR2 YFSETQ, per germline. Filled out from reference TRBV5-1 and TRBJ2-7, the complete variable domain reads KAGVTQTPRYLIKTRGQQVTLSCSPISGHRSVSWYQQTPGQGLQFLFEYFSETQRNKGNFPGRFSGRQFSNSRSEMNVSTLELGDSALYLCASSLAGEWYEQYFGPGTRLTVT.

V is TRBV12-3 or TRBV12-4 and J is TRBJ1-1, with a weak D call TRBD1 (6 bases). Trimming took 7 bases from V and 4 from J, leaving 13 bases between them. The CDR3 is made up of 13 amino acids. The CDR3: CASTADRFTEAFF. The CDR3 nucleotides read TGTGCCAGCACCGCCGACAGGTTCACTGAAGCTTTCTTT.

A note on this clonotype: This may come from a read error, since a much larger clone is one base off. This chain joins TRBV20-1 and TRBJ2-7; 7 nucleotides match TRBD2. In germline, CDR1 is DFQATT, CDR2 SNEGSKA (reference sequence). This CDR3 has 14 amino acids. The V segment lost 3 bases and the J segment 7 bases; nucleotides outside the gene matches: 12. CDR3 sequence: CSASYGGSKNEQYF. CDR3 DNA sequence: TGCAGTGCTAGTTACGGCGGGAGTAAGAATGAGCAGTACTTC.

The chain has TRBV9 and TRBJ2-1; no firm D call. The CDR3 consists of 14 residues. Trimming took 4 bases from V and 7 from J, leaving 15 bases between them. The V gene's germline CDR1 is SGDLS and CDR2 YYNGEE. DNA of the CDR3: TGTGCCAGCAGCCTCTATGTGGCTGGAAATGAGCAGTTCTTC. Encoded protein: CASSLYVAGNEQFF.

The V gene is TRBV6-5, the J gene TRBJ2-4, with TRBD2 identical over 13 bases. This CDR3 has 19 residues. Germline V gene lookup returns CDR1 MNHEY and CDR2 SVGAGI. J lost 0 bases, V lost 5 bases, and 10 bases had no gene match. The CDR3 protein is CASSNTGLAGALAKNIQYF. CDR3 coding DNA: TGTGCCAGCAGTAACACCGGACTAGCGGGGGCCTTAGCCAAAAACATTCAGTACTTC.

The rearrangement uses TRBV12-3 or TRBV12-4 and TRBJ1-1, with no clear D. The CDR3 spans 13 residues. V dropped 7 bases and J dropped 3 bases, with 12 bases sitting between them. CDR3 residues: CASIRGGYTEAFF. The CDR3 coding sequence is TGTGCCAGCATTCGCGGAGGGTACACTGAAGCTTTCTTT.

This clonotype was found many times. The chain links TRBV7-9 to TRBJ1-2; D is uncertain. Germline CDR1 reads SEHNR; CDR2 reads FQNEAQ (reference sequence). This CDR3 contains 12 residues. V shed 3 bases and J shed 2 bases, with 4 bases lying between them. The CDR3 reads CASSFDNYGYTF. The CDR3 nucleotides read TGTGCCAGCAGCTTTGACAACTATGGCTACACCTTC.